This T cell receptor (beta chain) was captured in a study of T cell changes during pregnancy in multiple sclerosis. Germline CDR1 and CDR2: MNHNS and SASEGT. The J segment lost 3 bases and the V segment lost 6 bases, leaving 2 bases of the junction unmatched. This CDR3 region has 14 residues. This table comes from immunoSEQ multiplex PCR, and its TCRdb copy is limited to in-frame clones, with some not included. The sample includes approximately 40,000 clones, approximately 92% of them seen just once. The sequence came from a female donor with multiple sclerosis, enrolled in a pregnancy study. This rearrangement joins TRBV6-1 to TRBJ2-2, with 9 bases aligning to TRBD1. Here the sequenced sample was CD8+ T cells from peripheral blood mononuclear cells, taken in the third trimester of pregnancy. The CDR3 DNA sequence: TGTGCCAGCAGACAGGGGGCGGACACCGGGGAGCTGTTTTTT. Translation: CASRQGADTGELFF.